This T cell receptor beta chain is from a study of blood T cell repertoires in COVID-19. Across the whole study: Collection of acute and convalescent COVID-19 samples took place in the United States, Italy and Spain. The cDNA or gDNA used as material had been derived from T cells, B-cell-depleted T cells, or PBMCs.

Authors' analysis steps: Amplified reference gene primers provided the basis for estimating nucleated cell counts. The assay was immunoSEQ multiplex PCR, and TCRdb's table has in-frame clones only and misses some. V and J calls and clone size are those listed in that table; D and trimming were worked out from the DNA. The table records some 70,000 clones, about 86% of them present only once. Only one count was recorded for this clone. V gave up 0 bases and J gave up 4 bases, with 4 bases separating them. The germline gives CDR1 LNHDA, CDR2 SQIVND (reference sequence). The CDR3 is 13 amino acids. The sequenced material came from peripheral blood. This chain joins TRBV19 and TRBJ1-5; unclear D gene. The sequence derives from an older woman with acute or convalescent COVID-19. In DNA, the CDR3 is TGTGCCAGTAGTATAGATCCTAATCAGCCCCAGCATTTT. Its protein is CASSIDPNQPQHF.